Sequencing of this TCR beta chain was carried out in a study of cytomegalovirus exposure and HLA in healthy donors. The PCR employed 60 Vbeta primers together with 13 Jbeta primers. Some clones are missing from TCRdb's copy, which holds only in-frame ones; the method was immunoSEQ multiplex PCR. The sample contains about 110,000 clones, over 60% of which appear only once. Trimming pared 5 bases from V and 1 base from J, leaving 11 bases between. The CDR3 contains 14 residues. Germline V gene data show CDR1 as MNHEY and CDR2 as SVGAGI. The chain carries TRBV6-5 and TRBJ1-1, with D possibly being TRBD1 (6 bases). This clonotype was sampled from a woman in her forties or fifties in good health and CMV-seropositive. Specimen: PBMCs. The CDR3 loop is CASSRTVRNTEAFF. Here the CDR3 DNA reads TGTGCCAGCAGTCGGACAGTAAGGAACACTGAAGCTTTCTTT.